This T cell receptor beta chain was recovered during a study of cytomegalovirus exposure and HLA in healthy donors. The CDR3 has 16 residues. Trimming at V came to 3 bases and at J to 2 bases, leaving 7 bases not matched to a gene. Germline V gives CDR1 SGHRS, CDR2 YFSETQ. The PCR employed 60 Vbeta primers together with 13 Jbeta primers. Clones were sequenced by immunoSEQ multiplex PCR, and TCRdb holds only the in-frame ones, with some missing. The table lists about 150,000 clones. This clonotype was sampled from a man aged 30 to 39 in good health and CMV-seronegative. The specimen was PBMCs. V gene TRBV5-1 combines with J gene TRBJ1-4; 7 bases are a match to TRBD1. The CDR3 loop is CASSSGPGQTNEKLFF. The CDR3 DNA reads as TGCGCCAGCAGCTCCGGACCGGGACAGACTAATGAAAAACTGTTTTTT.